The clone carrying this T cell receptor beta chain is a singleton in its sample. Its target is unknown. There are 14 residues in the CDR3. In germline, CDR1 is DFQATT, CDR2 SNEGSKA (reference sequence). The sample comes from a study of blood T cells in healthy people across ages. Study-wide findings and caveats: Higher diversity and more naive CD4+ cells were features of long-lived donors, compared to aged donors.

Through a sample-barcoded 5' primer and a J-beta primer mix, a second PCR was run for about 6 to 11 cycles. Using its own MiXCR run on the 5' RACE reads, TCRdb lists one record per CDR3 protein. The sample carries around 900,000 distinct CDR3 sequences, 51% recorded once. The chain uses TRBV20-1 and TRBJ2-5, with TRBD1 matching over 10 bases. With the DNA end fitting TRBJ2-7 better, the J assignment may be wrong. Sequenced sample: blood. The source is a woman in her sixties in good health. CDR3 bases: TGCAGTGCCGACCCGGGACAGGGGTGGGACGAGCAGTACTTC. Translated: CSADPGQGWDEQYF.